This T cell receptor (beta chain) was identified during a study of cytomegalovirus exposure and HLA in healthy donors. The CDR3 spans 14 residues. Germline CDR1 reads SEHNR; CDR2 reads FQNEAQ (reference sequence). The V segment lost 6 bases and the J segment 3 bases; nucleotides outside the gene matches: 7. The PCR employed 60 Vbeta primers together with 13 Jbeta primers. Profiling relied on immunoSEQ multiplex PCR, and the TCRdb table lists in-frame clones only, not all of them. The sample includes about 130,000 clones, 60% to 85% seen only once; the top ten take 1.5% to 2%. This clone was observed once.

This clonotype was obtained from a female donor in good health and CMV-seropositive. The source material was PBMCs. V usage is TRBV7-9 and J usage is TRBJ1-2, with 7 bases fitting TRBD1. The CDR3 DNA sequence: TGTGCCAGCAGACGGGAGGGGGCGGACTATGGCTACACCTTC. It encodes CASRREGADYGYTF.